This TCR beta chain was sequenced for a study of shared clonotypes between healthy human individuals. For this clone: The germline gene is not matched at one end of the junction; a read error may be the cause.

Germline V gene data show CDR1 as SGHRS and CDR2 as YFSETQ. The CDR3 runs to 15 residues. Only CD45RO-negative cells positively selected for CCR7 counted as naive CD8 cells, so terminally differentiated effector memory CD45RA+ cells were excluded. Tens of thousands of T cell genomes, or roughly 200 ng DNA, went into the sorted-subset replicate PCRs. Sequenced by immunoSEQ multiplex PCR; TCRdb stores in-frame clones only, minus some. Here the sample spans hundreds of thousands of clones, roughly 92% being singletons. V usage is TRBV5-1 and J usage is TRBJ1-4, with 7 bases aligning to TRBD1. Sequences were obtained from naive CD8+ T cells sorted from blood. The TCR was taken from a man younger than 45 in good health. The DNA of the CDR3 is TGCGCCAGCAGTCGCGGGACAGTGAATAATGAAAAACTGCTTTTT. Encoded protein: CASSRGTVNNEKLLF. Drawing the rest from reference TRBV5-1 and TRBJ1-4, the complete variable domain is KAGVTQTPRYLIKTRGQQVTLSCSPISGHRSVSWYQQTPGQGLQFLFEYFSETQRNKGNFPGRFSGRQFSNSRSEMNVSTLELGDSALYLCASSRGTVNNEKLLFGSGTQLSVL.